These 19 T cell receptor beta chains were all obtained from the same sample, sequenced in a study of blood T cells in healthy people across ages. Primed by a sample-barcoded 5' primer and a J-beta primer mix, a second PCR proceeded for 7 to 11 cycles. Via MiXCR, TCRdb re-called the 5' RACE reads, giving one row per CDR3 protein. Here the sample spans approximately 1,700,000 distinct CDR3 sequences, roughly two fifths being singletons. The sequencing sample was made of blood. These receptors were obtained from a human donor in good health.

This clonotype has at least ten counts. The V gene is TRBV5-1, the J gene TRBJ2-7; D is ambiguous. V lost 2 bases and J 3 bases, leaving 12 bases between the germline ends. Looked up from germline, CDR1 is SGHRS and CDR2 is YFSETQ. This CDR3 comprises 14 residues. CDR3 DNA sequence: TGCGCCAGCAGCTTCGAACCTACCTACTACGAGCAGTACTTC. Protein product: CASSFEPTYYEQYF.

V gene TRBV7-2 combines with J gene TRBJ2-5; TRBD1 aligns across 8 bases. The CDR3 loop spans 14 amino acids. With V trimmed by 4 bases and J by 9 bases, 10 bases remained unmatched. CDR1 and CDR2 (germline): SGHTA, FQGNSA. This CDR3 is CASSYQGAAESQYF. Written as DNA, the CDR3 is TGTGCCAGCAGCTATCAGGGGGCGGCGGAGTCCCAGTACTTC.

For the CDR3, the DNA is TGCGCCAGCAGCCAAGTGAGGGGGCTTGGTTCACCCCTCCACTTT. Translating gives CASSQVRGLGSPLHF. V and J are TRBV4-3 and TRBJ1-6, with 7 bases matching TRBD1. This CDR3 is 15 amino acids long. CDR1 is LGHNA, CDR2 YSLEER, per germline. After removal of 1 base from V and 9 bases from J, the junction contained 6 bases not matched to a gene.

This clonotype was found a few times. This clone may be a read error of a much larger clone one base away. This chain uses TRBV6-4 with TRBJ2-3; perhaps TRBD1 as D (7 bases). V was trimmed by 3 bases and J by 1 base, leaving 20 bases between them. The CDR3 runs 18 residues. CDR1 and CDR2 (germline): MRHNA, SNTAGT. Here the CDR3 DNA reads TGTGCCAGCAGTGAAGGGTCAGGAGGGGGCGAAGGCACAGATACGCAGTATTTT. Translation: CASSEGSGGGEGTDTQYF.

This clonotype was recorded at least ten times. The chain employs TRBV12-3 or TRBV12-4 and TRBJ1-2, with D possibly being TRBD1 (5 bases). V was pared by 5 bases and J by 2 bases, with 15 bases between. CDR3 length: 15 amino acids. Written as DNA, the CDR3 is TGTGCCAGCAGTACCCAGGGAGGGGCGAACTATGGCTACACCTTC. Translation gives CASSTQGGANYGYTF.

This clonotype was seen only a few times. This chain joins TRBV15 and TRBJ2-7, with a possible D match to TRBD2 (6 bases). Trimming shortened V by 0 bases and J by 0 bases, and 18 bases separated the two germline ends. This CDR3 is built from 18 residues. Germline V gene sequence: CDR1 LNHNV, CDR2 YYDKDF (reference sequence). CDR3 sequence reads: CATSRDLILGGPSYEQYF. CDR3 bases: TGTGCCACCAGCAGAGACCTAATCCTCGGGGGTCCCTCCTACGAGCAGTACTTC.

This clonotype showed up just a few times. The chain combines TRBV29-1 with TRBJ2-1, with D perhaps given as TRBD1 or TRBD2 (5 bases each). This CDR3 comprises 15 residues. Trimming shortened V by 4 bases and J by 0 bases, and 13 bases separated the two germline ends. The V gene's germline CDR1 is SQVTM and CDR2 ANQGSEA. Here the CDR3 DNA reads TGCAGCGTTGTGAGGGACGGGATCTCCTACAATGAGCAGTTCTTC. Translating gives CSVVRDGISYNEQFF.

V is TRBV20-1 and J is TRBJ2-7, with TRBD2 matching 8 bases. Germline trimming cut 3 bases from V and 4 bases from J; bases unmatched to any gene: 8. The CDR3 is 14 amino acids. The germline gives CDR1 DFQATT, CDR2 SNEGSKA (reference sequence). CDR3 sequence: CSASERGGDYEQYF. DNA of the CDR3: TGCAGTGCTAGTGAACGGGGGGGCGATTACGAGCAGTACTTC.

This clonotype was recorded only once. The J gene is TRBJ2-1, the V gene TRBV6-6, with TRBD1 matching over 10 bases. V gave up 6 bases and J gave up 8 bases; unmatched junction bases: 13. CDR3 length: 16 residues. Per the germline V gene, CDR1 is MNHNY and CDR2 is SVGAGI (reference sequence). CDR3 nucleotide sequence: TGTGCCAGCAGCAAACCGGGACAGGGGATGCTAGATGAGCAGTTCTTC. It yields the protein CASSKPGQGMLDEQFF.

This clonotype was observed a handful of times. The CDR3 reads CASGTGELFF. In DNA, the CDR3 is TGTGCCAGCGGCACCGGGGAGCTGTTTTTT. This sequence joins TRBV12-3 or TRBV12-4 and TRBJ2-2, with no clear D. The V and J ends lost 8 bases and 4 bases respectively, with 2 bases between them. This CDR3 has 10 residues.

The genes are TRBV6-5 and TRBJ2-7, with 12 positions matching TRBD2. In germline, CDR1 is MNHEY, CDR2 SVGAGI. There are 21 residues in the CDR3. V gave up 4 bases and J gave up 7 bases; unmatched junction bases: 26. DNA for the CDR3: TGTGCCAGCAGTTTCACGGGACTAGCGGGCCATAGGCTACTATCCTACAATGAGCAGTACTTC. It yields the protein CASSFTGLAGHRLLSYNEQYF.

The chain joins TRBV28 to TRBJ2-3; TRBD1 or TRBD2 may be the D gene (6 bases each). The germline gives CDR1 MDHEN, CDR2 SYDVKM. V lost 5 bases to trimming and J lost 2 bases, with 29 bases between them. This CDR3 comprises 20 residues. CDR3 residues: CASSHEGGESVGRVTDTQYF. The CDR3 DNA is TGTGCCAGCAGTCATGAGGGGGGCGAATCGGTAGGCAGGGTCACAGATACGCAGTATTTT.

The CDR3 protein is CAIRGASGGLMTSTDTQYF. CDR3 bases: TGTGCCATCAGGGGGGCTAGCGGGGGCCTCATGACTAGCACAGATACGCAGTATTTT. The chain couples TRBV10-3 to TRBJ2-3; 10 positions agree with TRBD2. CDR1 and CDR2 from the germline V gene are ENHRY and SYGVKD. Trimming removed 6 bases from V and 0 bases from J; junction bases left unmatched: 15. The CDR3 has 19 amino acids.

This chain joins TRBV5-1 and TRBJ1-2; D gene unclear. The V gene lost 4 bases and the J gene lost 2 bases, with 18 bases spanning the gap. The germline CDR1 and CDR2 sequences are SGHRS and YFSETQ. This CDR3 has 16 amino acids. The CDR3 nucleotides read TGCGCCAGCAGCCTTGGCAGGTGGCGGAGGAACTATGGCTACACCTTC. It is translated as CASSLGRWRRNYGYTF.

This clonotype was counted a few times. The rearrangement uses TRBV20-1 and TRBJ2-1; D perhaps matches TRBD2 (5 bases). Germline values: CDR1 DFQATT, CDR2 SNEGSKA (reference sequence). The germline V and J ends were trimmed by 8 bases and 7 bases, with 12 bases remaining between them. The CDR3 loop spans 11 amino acids. The CDR3 sequence: CSFGVFNEQFF. In DNA form, the CDR3 reads TGCAGTTTCGGGGTTTTTAATGAGCAGTTCTTC.

This chain uses TRBV11-2 with TRBJ2-5; D might be TRBD2 (5 bases). The CDR3 consists of 14 residues. V was shortened by 4 bases and J by 4 bases, with 13 bases between the two germline ends. Germline V lookup: CDR1 SGHAT, CDR2 FQNNGV. The CDR3 is CASSSVGVRETQYF. DNA for the CDR3: TGTGCCAGCAGCTCCGTCGGGGTAAGAGAGACCCAGTACTTC.

This clonotype was observed once. The V and J genes are TRBV27 and TRBJ1-5, with a weak D call TRBD1 (6 bases). V was cut by 7 bases and J by 2 bases, with 15 bases left in between. The CDR3 contains 15 residues. The germline V gene has CDR1 MNHEY and CDR2 SMNVEV (reference sequence). The CDR3 region is CASTPEGGGNQPQHF. The DNA for the CDR3 is TGTGCCAGCACTCCCGAGGGGGGGGGCAATCAGCCCCAGCATTTT.

As to this clonotype: One end of the junction fails to match germline, which may point to a read error. V and J are TRBV28 and TRBJ2-7; possibly TRBD1 for D (5 bases). Germline CDR1 reads MDHEN; CDR2 reads SYDVKM. The CDR3 loop spans 16 amino acids. CDR3 sequence reads: CVSSQRGIVTLYEQYF. The CDR3 DNA follows: TGTGTCAGCAGTCAAAGGGGTATCGTTACCCTCTACGAGCAGTACTTC.

The chain is built from TRBV6-2 or TRBV6-3 and TRBJ1-5; D might be TRBD1 (5 bases). V was cut by 11 bases and J by 7 bases, with 15 bases left in between. This CDR3 is 12 amino acids long. Per germline, CDR1 MNHEY and CDR2 SVGEGT. CDR3 sequence (DNA): TGTGCCGGATCCGATAGGGGCCAGCCCCAGCATTTT. Protein: CAGSDRGQPQHF.